This T cell receptor beta chain was sequenced during a study of T cell changes during pregnancy in multiple sclerosis. Sequenced by immunoSEQ multiplex PCR; TCRdb stores in-frame clones only, minus some. The repertoire holds around 80,000 clones, with approximately 92% as singletons. The sequencing used peripheral blood, collected before pregnancy. The TCR originated in a female donor with multiple sclerosis, enrolled in a pregnancy study.

CDR3 amino acids: CASSQAPSYHEQYF. Written as DNA, the CDR3 is TGCGCCAGCAGCCAGGCCCCCTCTTACCACGAGCAGTACTTC. The chain uses TRBV4-3 and TRBJ2-7; D ambiguous. The length of the CDR3 is 14 residues. V was cut by 3 bases and J by 5 bases, with 14 bases left in between. The germline V gene has CDR1 LGHNA and CDR2 YSLEER.